This passage covers 5 T cell receptor beta chains from one sample sequenced in a study of CD8 T cells in ankylosing spondylitis (dated by TCRdb to about 2017). Overall study results and their limits: A TCR beta motif made up of fewer than 10 highly homologous amino acid variants appeared to be characteristic of blood from ankylosing spondylitis patients.

These receptors lack a known antigen. Receptor amplification or capture employed 5' RACE. The instrument given in TCRdb is Illumina HiSeq 2500. Through fastp at Q25 and MiXCR, TCRdb rebuilt clones from the public reads, retaining in-frame beta chains. Merged by CDR3 protein, the rows form single entries marked with the most common genes and DNA. The sample has roughly 700,000 distinct CDR3 sequences on record, roughly 20% of them singletons. The ten most abundant clones make up about a fifth of the sample. Input material: blood, either unsorted or a sorted T cell fraction (not recorded which). The receptors were sampled from a male donor with ankylosing spondylitis.

The chain employs TRBV11-3 and TRBJ2-7; TRBD1 is a possible D gene (6 bases). Germline V gene sequence: CDR1 SGHNT, CDR2 YENEEA. The CDR3 sequence is 13 residues long. The V and J ends lost 2 bases and 5 bases respectively, with 10 bases between them. CDR3 in amino acids: CASSLPGADEQYF. CDR3 coding DNA: TGTGCCAGCAGCTTACCAGGGGCGGACGAGCAGTACTTC.

This clonotype has just a few counts. The chain carries TRBV12-3 or TRBV12-4 and TRBJ2-1; D gene unclear. Trimming took off 2 bases at V and 8 bases at J, with 10 bases between the two ends. CDR3 length equals 13 residues. The CDR3 DNA sequence: TGTGCCAGCAGTTTACCCGCCTGGGATGAGCAGTTCTTC. This gives the protein CASSLPAWDEQFF.

V gene TRBV5-6 combines with J gene TRBJ2-7; D is possibly TRBD2 (5 bases). The germline CDR1 and CDR2 sequences are SGHDT and YYEEEE. This CDR3 has 17 residues. The V gene lost 4 bases and the J gene lost 0 bases, with 20 bases spanning the gap. The CDR3 sequence: CASSPGGVGLNSYEQYF. Here the CDR3 DNA reads TGTGCCAGCAGCCCAGGTGGGGTTGGACTGAACTCCTACGAGCAGTACTTC.

The chain carries TRBV7-2 and TRBJ2-3, with D possibly being TRBD2 (6 bases). V dropped 4 bases and J dropped 0 bases, with 17 bases sitting between them. From germline, CDR1 is SGHTA and CDR2 FQGNSA. The CDR3 is 17 residues long. The CDR3 sequence: CASSSPYGGKSTDTQYF. CDR3 sequence (DNA): TGTGCCAGCAGCTCGCCGTATGGCGGGAAGAGCACAGATACGCAGTATTTT.

The rearrangement uses TRBV6-2 or TRBV6-3 and TRBJ2-1, with 10 bases identical to TRBD1. The CDR3 is 16 amino acids. V lost 6 bases, J lost 0 bases, and 5 bases stayed unmatched. Germline lookup yields CDR1 MNHEY and CDR2 SVGEGT. The DNA of the CDR3 is TGTGCCAGCAGAGTCGACAGGGGGCTCTCCTACAATGAGCAGTTCTTC. The encoded protein is CASRVDRGLSYNEQFF.